These 2 T cell receptor beta chains were sequenced from one sample in a study of blood T cell repertoires in COVID-19 (dated by TCRdb to 2018 to 2021). Libraries were constructed by the immunoSEQ multiplex PCR assay. Sourced from immuneACCESS, this table was stored by TCRdb with only in-frame sequences that have V and J called. A share of the clones is absent; for the studies checked, an unresolved V gene accounts for under half, and the remainder has no known explanation. This sample is represented by 95,000 to 110,000 clones; roughly 89% of them were singletons. Approximately 5% of the sample comes from the top ten. The sequenced sample consisted of peripheral blood. Every receptor here comes from a human donor in a cohort sampled during active COVID-19.

This chain's CDR3 is CASSAGDRALEYGYTF. The CDR3 DNA sequence: TGTGCCAGCAGTGCCGGCGACAGGGCTCTTGAATATGGCTACACCTTC. This chain connects TRBV25-1 to TRBJ1-2; 7 bases line up with TRBD1. Germline assignment: CDR1 MGHDK and CDR2 SYGVNS. CDR3 length: 16 residues. J was trimmed by 5 bases and V by 4 bases; bases with no gene match: 13.

The chain carries TRBV5-1 and TRBJ2-6, with TRBD1 matching over 9 bases. Germline-derived CDR1 and CDR2 are SGHRS and YFSETQ. V was pared by 2 bases and J by 4 bases, with 4 bases of the junction left unmatched. The CDR3 runs to 16 residues. The CDR3 bases are TGCGCCAGCAGCTTACAGGGGGCGGTGGGGGCCAACGTCCTGACTTTC. Its translation: CASSLQGAVGANVLTF.